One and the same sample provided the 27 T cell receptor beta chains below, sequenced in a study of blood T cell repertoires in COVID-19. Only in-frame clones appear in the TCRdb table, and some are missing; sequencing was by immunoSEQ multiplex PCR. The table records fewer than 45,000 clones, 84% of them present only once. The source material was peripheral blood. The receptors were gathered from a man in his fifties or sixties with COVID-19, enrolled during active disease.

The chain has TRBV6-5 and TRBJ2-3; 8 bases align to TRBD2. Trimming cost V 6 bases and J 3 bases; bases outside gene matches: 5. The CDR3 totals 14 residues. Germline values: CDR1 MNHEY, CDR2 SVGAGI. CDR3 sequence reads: CASSILAATDTQYF. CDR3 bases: TGTGCCAGCAGCATACTAGCGGCAACAGATACGCAGTATTTT.

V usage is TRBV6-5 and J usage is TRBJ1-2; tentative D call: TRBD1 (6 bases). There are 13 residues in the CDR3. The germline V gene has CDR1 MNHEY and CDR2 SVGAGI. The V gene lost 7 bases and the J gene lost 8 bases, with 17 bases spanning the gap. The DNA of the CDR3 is TGTGCCAGCACCCTAAGGGAGGGGGACGGCTACACCTTC. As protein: CASTLREGDGYTF.

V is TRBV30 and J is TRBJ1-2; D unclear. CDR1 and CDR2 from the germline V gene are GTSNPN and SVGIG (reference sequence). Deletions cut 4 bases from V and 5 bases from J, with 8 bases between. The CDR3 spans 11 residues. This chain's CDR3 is CAWIARYGYTF. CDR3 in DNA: TGTGCCTGGATAGCCCGGTATGGCTACACCTTC.

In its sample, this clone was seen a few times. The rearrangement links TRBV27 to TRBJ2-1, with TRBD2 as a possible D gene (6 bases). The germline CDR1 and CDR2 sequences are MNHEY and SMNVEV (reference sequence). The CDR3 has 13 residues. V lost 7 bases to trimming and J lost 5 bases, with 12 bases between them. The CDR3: CASTGGMDNEQFF. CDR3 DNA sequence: TGTGCCAGCACTGGCGGGATGGACAATGAGCAGTTCTTC.

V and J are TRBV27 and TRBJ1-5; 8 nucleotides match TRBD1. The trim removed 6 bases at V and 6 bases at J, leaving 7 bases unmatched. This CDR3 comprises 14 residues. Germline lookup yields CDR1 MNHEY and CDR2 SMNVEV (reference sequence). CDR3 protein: CASRPDRVGQPQHF. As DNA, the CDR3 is TGTGCCAGCAGGCCGGACAGGGTAGGTCAGCCCCAGCATTTT.

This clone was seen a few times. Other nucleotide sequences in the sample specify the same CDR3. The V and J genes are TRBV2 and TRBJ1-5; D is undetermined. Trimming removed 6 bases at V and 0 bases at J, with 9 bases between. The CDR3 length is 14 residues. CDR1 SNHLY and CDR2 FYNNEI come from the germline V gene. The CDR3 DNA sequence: TGTGCCAGCAGCGTAGATAATAGCAATCAGCCCCAGCATTTT. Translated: CASSVDNSNQPQHF.

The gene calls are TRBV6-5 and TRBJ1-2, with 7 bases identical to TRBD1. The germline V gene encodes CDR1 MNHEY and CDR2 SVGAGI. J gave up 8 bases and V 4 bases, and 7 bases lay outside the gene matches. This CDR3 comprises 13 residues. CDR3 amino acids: CASSLPTGLGYTF. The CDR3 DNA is TGTGCCAGCAGTTTACCGACAGGGCTGGGCTACACCTTC.

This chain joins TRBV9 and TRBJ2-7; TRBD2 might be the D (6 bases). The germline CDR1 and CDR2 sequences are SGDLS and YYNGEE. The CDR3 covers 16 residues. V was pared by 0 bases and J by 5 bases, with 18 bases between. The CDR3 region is CASSVGVVEGTHEQYF. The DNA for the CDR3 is TGTGCCAGCAGCGTAGGCGTCGTGGAGGGGACCCACGAGCAGTACTTC.

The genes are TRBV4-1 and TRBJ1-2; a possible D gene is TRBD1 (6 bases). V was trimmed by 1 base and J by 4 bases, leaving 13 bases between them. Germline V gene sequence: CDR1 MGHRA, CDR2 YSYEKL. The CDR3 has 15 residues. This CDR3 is CASSQVGGTPYGYTF. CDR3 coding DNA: TGCGCCAGCAGCCAAGTGGGGGGGACACCCTATGGCTACACCTTC.

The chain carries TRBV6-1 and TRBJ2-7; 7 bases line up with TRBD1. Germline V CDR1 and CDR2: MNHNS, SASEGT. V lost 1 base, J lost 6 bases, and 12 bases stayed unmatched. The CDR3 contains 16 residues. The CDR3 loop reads CASSEGPGQASPEQYF. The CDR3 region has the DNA TGTGCCAGCAGTGAAGGGCCCGGACAGGCCTCGCCCGAGCAGTACTTC.

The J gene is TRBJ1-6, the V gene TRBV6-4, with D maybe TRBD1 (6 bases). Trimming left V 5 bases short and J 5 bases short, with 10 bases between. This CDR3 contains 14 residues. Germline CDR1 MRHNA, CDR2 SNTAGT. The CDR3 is CASSPGTNNSPLHF. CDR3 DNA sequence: TGTGCCAGCAGTCCGGGGACAAATAATTCACCCCTCCACTTT.

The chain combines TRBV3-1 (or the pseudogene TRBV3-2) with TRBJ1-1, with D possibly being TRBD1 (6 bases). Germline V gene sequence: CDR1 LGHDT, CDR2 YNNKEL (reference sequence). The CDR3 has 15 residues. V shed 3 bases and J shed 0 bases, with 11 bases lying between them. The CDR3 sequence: CASSHRGGLNTEAFF. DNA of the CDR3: TGTGCCAGCAGCCACAGGGGCGGATTGAACACTGAAGCTTTCTTT.

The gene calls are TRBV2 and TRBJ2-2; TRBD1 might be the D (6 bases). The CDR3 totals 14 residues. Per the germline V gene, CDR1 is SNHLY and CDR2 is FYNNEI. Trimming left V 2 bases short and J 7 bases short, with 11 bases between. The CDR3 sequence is CASSELQGGGELFF. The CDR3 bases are TGTGCCAGCAGTGAATTACAGGGCGGCGGGGAGCTGTTTTTT. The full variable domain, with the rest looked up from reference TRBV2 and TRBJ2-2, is EPEVTQTPSHQVTQMGQEVILRCVPISNHLYFYWYRQILGQKVEFLVSFYNNEISEKSEIFDDQFSVERPDGSNFTLKIRSTKLEDSAMYFCASSELQGGGELFFGEGSRLTVL.

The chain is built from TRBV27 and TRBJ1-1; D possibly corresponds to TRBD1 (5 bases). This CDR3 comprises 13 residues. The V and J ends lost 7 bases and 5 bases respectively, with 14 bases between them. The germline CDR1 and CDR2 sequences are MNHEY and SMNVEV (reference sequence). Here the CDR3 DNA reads TGTGCCAGCACCCCATGGGGGAGGACTGAAGCTTTCTTT. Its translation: CASTPWGRTEAFF.

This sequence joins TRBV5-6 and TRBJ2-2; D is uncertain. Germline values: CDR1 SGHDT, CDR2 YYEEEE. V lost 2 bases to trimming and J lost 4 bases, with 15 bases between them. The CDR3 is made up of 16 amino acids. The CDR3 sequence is CASSLRAGSLTGELFF. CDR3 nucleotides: TGTGCCAGCAGCTTAAGAGCAGGCTCGCTCACCGGGGAGCTGTTTTTT.

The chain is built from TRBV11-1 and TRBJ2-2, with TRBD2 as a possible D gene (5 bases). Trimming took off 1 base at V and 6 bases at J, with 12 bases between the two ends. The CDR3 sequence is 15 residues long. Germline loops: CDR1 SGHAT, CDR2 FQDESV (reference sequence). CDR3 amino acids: CASSLGPSGSGELFF. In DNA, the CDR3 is TGTGCCAGCAGCTTAGGACCGAGCGGATCCGGGGAGCTGTTTTTT.

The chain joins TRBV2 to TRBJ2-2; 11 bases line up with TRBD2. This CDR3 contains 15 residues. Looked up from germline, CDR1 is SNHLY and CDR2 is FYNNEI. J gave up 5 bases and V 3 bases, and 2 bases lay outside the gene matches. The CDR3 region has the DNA TGTGCCAGCAGTGAGTCTAGCGGGAGGACCGGGGAGCTGTTTTTT. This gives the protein CASSESSGRTGELFF. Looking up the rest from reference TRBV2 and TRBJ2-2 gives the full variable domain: EPEVTQTPSHQVTQMGQEVILRCVPISNHLYFYWYRQILGQKVEFLVSFYNNEISEKSEIFDDQFSVERPDGSNFTLKIRSTKLEDSAMYFCASSESSGRTGELFFGEGSRLTVL.

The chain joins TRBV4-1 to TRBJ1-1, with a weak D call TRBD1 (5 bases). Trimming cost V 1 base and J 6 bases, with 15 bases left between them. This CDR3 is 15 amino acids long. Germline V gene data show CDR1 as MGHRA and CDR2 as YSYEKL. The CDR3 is CASSQAPGGRAEAFF. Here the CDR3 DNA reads TGCGCCAGCAGCCAAGCTCCGGGGGGTAGGGCTGAAGCTTTCTTT.

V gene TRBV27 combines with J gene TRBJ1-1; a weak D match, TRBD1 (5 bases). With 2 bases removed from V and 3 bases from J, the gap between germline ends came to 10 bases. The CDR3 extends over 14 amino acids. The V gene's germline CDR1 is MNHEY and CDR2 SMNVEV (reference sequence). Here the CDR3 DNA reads TGTGCCAGCAGTTTAGGGAGGGGCTACACTGAAGCTTTCTTT. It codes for CASSLGRGYTEAFF.

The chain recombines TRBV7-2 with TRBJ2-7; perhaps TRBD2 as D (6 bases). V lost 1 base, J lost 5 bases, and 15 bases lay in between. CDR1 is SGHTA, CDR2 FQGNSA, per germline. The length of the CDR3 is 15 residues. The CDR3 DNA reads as TGTGCCAGCAGCTTAGGGGCGGGGTTTAGAGACGAGCAGTACTTC. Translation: CASSLGAGFRDEQYF.

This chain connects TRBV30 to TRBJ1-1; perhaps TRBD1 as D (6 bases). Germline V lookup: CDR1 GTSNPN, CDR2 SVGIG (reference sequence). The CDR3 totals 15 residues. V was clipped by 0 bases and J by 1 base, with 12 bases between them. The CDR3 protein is CAWSVQGTQNTEAFF. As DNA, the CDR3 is TGTGCCTGGAGTGTACAAGGGACACAGAACACTGAAGCTTTCTTT.

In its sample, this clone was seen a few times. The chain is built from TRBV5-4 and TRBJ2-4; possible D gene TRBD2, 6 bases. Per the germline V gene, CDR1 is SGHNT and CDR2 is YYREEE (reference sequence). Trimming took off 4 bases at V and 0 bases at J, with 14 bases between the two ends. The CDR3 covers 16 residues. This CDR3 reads CASSLRGTIAKNIQYF. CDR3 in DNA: TGTGCCAGCAGCCTGCGGGGTACTATAGCCAAAAACATTCAGTACTTC.

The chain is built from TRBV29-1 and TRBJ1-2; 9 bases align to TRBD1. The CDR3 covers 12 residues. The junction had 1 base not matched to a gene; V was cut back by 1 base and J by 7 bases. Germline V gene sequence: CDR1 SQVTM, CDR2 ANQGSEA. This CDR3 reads CSVEATGGGYTF. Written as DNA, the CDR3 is TGCAGCGTTGAAGCGACAGGGGGTGGCTACACCTTC.

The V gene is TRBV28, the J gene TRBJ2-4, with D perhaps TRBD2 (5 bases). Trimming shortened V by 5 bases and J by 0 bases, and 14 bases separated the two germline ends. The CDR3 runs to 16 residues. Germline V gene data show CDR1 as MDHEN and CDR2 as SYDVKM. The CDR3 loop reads CASSPQLGGAKNIQYF. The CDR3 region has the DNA TGTGCCAGCAGTCCACAACTAGGAGGAGCCAAAAACATTCAGTACTTC.

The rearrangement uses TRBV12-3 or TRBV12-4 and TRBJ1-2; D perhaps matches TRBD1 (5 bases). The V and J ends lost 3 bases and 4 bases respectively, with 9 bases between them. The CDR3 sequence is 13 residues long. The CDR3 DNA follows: TGTGCCAGCAGTTTCGGCAGGGCCTATGGCTACACCTTC. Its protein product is CASSFGRAYGYTF.

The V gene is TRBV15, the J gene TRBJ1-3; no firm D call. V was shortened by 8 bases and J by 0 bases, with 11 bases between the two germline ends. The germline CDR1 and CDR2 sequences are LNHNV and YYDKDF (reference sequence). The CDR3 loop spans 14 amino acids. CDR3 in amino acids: CATSQRGSGNTIYF. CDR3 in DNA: TGTGCCACCTCTCAACGGGGCTCTGGAAACACCATATATTTT. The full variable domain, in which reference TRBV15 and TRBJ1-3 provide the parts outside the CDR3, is DAMVIQNPRYQVTQFGKPVTLSCSQTLNHNVMYWYQQKSSQAPKLLFHYYDKDFNNEADTPDNFQSRRPNTSFCFLDIRSPGLGDTAMYLCATSQRGSGNTIYFGEGSWLTVV.

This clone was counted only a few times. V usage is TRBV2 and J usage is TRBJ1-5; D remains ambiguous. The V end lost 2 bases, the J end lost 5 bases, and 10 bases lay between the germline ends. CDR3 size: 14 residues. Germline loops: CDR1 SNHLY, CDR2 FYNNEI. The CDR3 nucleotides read TGTGCCAGCAGTGAAAGGCGGATATATCAGCCCCAGCATTTT. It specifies CASSERRIYQPQHF.